The 28 T cell receptor beta chains listed next were all sequenced from one sample in a study of blood T cell repertoires in COVID-19. Sequencing used immunoSEQ multiplex PCR; TCRdb keeps in-frame clones, though not all of them. Of about 130,000 clones listed, around 86% are singletons. The sequenced material came from peripheral blood. These receptors came from a woman in her seventies with COVID-19, enrolled during active disease.

This clone was seen a single time. The chain uses TRBV7-2 and TRBJ2-2; TRBD1 matches at 10 bases. Per germline, CDR1 SGHTA and CDR2 FQGNSA. V lost 3 bases, J lost 7 bases, and 5 bases stayed unmatched. The CDR3 has 15 residues. In nucleotides, the CDR3 is TGTGCCAGCAGCTTCACGACAGGGGGCTTCGGGGAGCTGTTTTTT. As protein: CASSFTTGGFGELFF.

The gene calls are TRBV19 and TRBJ1-2; 10 bases match TRBD1. This CDR3 contains 16 residues. Losses at the gene ends were 5 bases for V and 1 base for J; bases not matched to a gene: 7. CDR1 and CDR2 from the germline V gene are LNHDA and SQIVND (reference sequence). The CDR3 here is CASSVTGTGDNYGYTF. The CDR3 DNA follows: TGTGCCAGTAGTGTCACCGGGACAGGGGATAACTATGGCTACACCTTC.

V and J are TRBV6-5 and TRBJ1-1; perhaps TRBD1 as D (5 bases). Germline V gene data show CDR1 as MNHEY and CDR2 as SVGAGI. The CDR3 is 13 residues long. V was clipped by 7 bases and J by 5 bases, with 14 bases between them. The CDR3 DNA follows: TGTGCCAGCACCCCCGGGACTTTAACTGAAGCTTTCTTT. Its translation is CASTPGTLTEAFF.

The rearrangement links TRBV7-3 to TRBJ2-1, with a weak D call TRBD2 (6 bases). V lost 2 bases, J lost 0 bases, and 11 bases lay in between. There are 16 residues in the CDR3. Germline V CDR1 and CDR2: SGHTA, FQGTGA. The DNA of the CDR3 is TGTGCCAGCAGCTTATTTAGCGGTAGCTCCTACAATGAGCAGTTCTTC. Amino acids: CASSLFSGSSYNEQFF.

The chain is built from TRBV7-8 and TRBJ2-3, with a weak D call TRBD2 (6 bases). The V gene's germline CDR1 is SGHVS and CDR2 FQNEAQ. Trimming stripped 3 bases from V and 0 bases from J, with 10 bases between. The CDR3 loop spans 15 amino acids. DNA of the CDR3: TGTGCCAGCAGCTTGACGGGACTTAGCACAGATACGCAGTATTTT. Translated: CASSLTGLSTDTQYF.

This clone was seen a few times. The V and J genes are TRBV19 and TRBJ1-4, with D unclear. The germline V gene encodes CDR1 LNHDA and CDR2 SQIVND (reference sequence). Trimming took off 5 bases at V and 6 bases at J, with 13 bases between the two ends. CDR3 size: 14 residues. For the CDR3, the DNA is TGTGCCAGTAGTGGGGAGTCATCAGATGAAAAACTGTTTTTT. This translates into CASSGESSDEKLFF. Full variable domain (missing parts from reference TRBV19 and TRBJ1-4): DGGITQSPKYLFRKEGQNVTLSCEQNLNHDAMYWYRQDPGQGLRLIYYSQIVNDFQKGDIAEGYSVSREKKESFPLTVTSAQKNPTAFYLCASSGESSDEKLFFGSGTQLSVL.

The J gene is TRBJ1-2, the V gene TRBV14, with D perhaps TRBD1 (6 bases). The CDR3 runs 13 residues. The germline CDR1 and CDR2 sequences are SGHDN and FVKESK. Trimming cost V 2 bases and J 8 bases, with 12 bases left between them. CDR3 bases: TGTGCCAGCAGCCAATCTACCAGGGGCGGCTACACCTTC. It codes for CASSQSTRGGYTF.

V usage is TRBV7-2 and J usage is TRBJ2-4, with TRBD1 matching 10 bases. The germline V gene has CDR1 SGHTA and CDR2 FQGNSA. V lost 1 base, J lost 2 bases, and 2 bases stayed unmatched. This CDR3 has 16 amino acids. CDR3 nucleotide sequence: TGTGCCAGCAGCTTAGTGACAGGGGGCACCAAAAACATTCAGTACTTC. Translating gives CASSLVTGGTKNIQYF.

This chain joins TRBV18 and TRBJ1-5, with 7 bases that match TRBD1. Germline trimming cut 3 bases from V and 4 bases from J; bases unmatched to any gene: 21. Germline values: CDR1 KGHSH, CDR2 LQKENI. The CDR3 runs 20 residues. For the CDR3, the DNA is TGTGCCAGCTCACCGAGTGCCGGGACAGAACCCCCGGGGACGAATCAGCCCCAGCATTTT. It is translated as CASSPSAGTEPPGTNQPQHF.

J is TRBJ2-3 and V is TRBV28, with 7 positions matching TRBD2. The V segment lost 4 bases and the J segment 1 base; nucleotides outside the gene matches: 11. CDR1 is MDHEN and CDR2 is SYDVKM in the germline V gene. This CDR3 is built from 17 residues. Here the CDR3 reads CASSSPRLASRTDTQYF. The CDR3 DNA reads as TGTGCCAGCAGTTCCCCCCGACTAGCTAGTCGCACAGATACGCAGTATTTT. The complete variable domain, with remaining parts taken from reference TRBV28 and TRBJ2-3, reads DVKVTQSSRYLVKRTGEKVFLECVQDMDHENMFWYRQDPGLGLRLIYFSYDVKMKEKGDIPEGYSVSREKKERFSLILESASTNQTSMYLCASSSPRLASRTDTQYFGPGTRLTVL.

The gene calls are TRBV19 and TRBJ1-6; 7 nucleotides line up with TRBD1. Germline assignment: CDR1 LNHDA and CDR2 SQIVND (reference sequence). V shed 6 bases, J shed 0 bases, and the junction held 5 bases outside the gene matches. The CDR3 sequence is 16 residues long. The chain's CDR3 is CASSRDSLSYNSPLHF. CDR3 nucleotide sequence: TGTGCCAGTAGCCGGGACAGCCTCTCCTATAATTCACCCCTCCACTTT.

This clone has a single count. V gene TRBV19 combines with J gene TRBJ1-5; TRBD1 is a possible D gene (5 bases). Germline CDR1 reads LNHDA; CDR2 reads SQIVND (reference sequence). The CDR3 totals 15 residues. V lost 5 bases and J 7 bases, leaving 18 bases between the germline ends. The CDR3 is CASSWEGVGTQPQHF. CDR3 nucleotide sequence: TGTGCCAGTAGTTGGGAAGGGGTTGGAACCCAGCCCCAGCATTTT.

The rearrangement uses TRBV5-4 and TRBJ1-1, with D perhaps matching TRBD1 (6 bases). The CDR3 contains 16 residues. Trimming took 4 bases from V and 2 from J, leaving 18 bases between them. Germline CDR1 and CDR2: SGHNT and YYREEE (reference sequence). The CDR3, as DNA: TGTGCCAGCAGCGACGGCGGGGGCGGGAAAAACACTGAAGCTTTCTTT. Protein product: CASSDGGGGKNTEAFF.

The chain carries TRBV5-4 and TRBJ1-1; D not certain. The CDR3 is made up of 15 amino acids. Germline-derived CDR1 and CDR2 are SGHNT and YYREEE (reference sequence). Deletions cut 9 bases from V and 0 bases from J, with 18 bases between. In DNA, the CDR3 is TGTGCCACGGGGAATGACATATTTCTGAACACTGAAGCTTTCTTT. This codes for CATGNDIFLNTEAFF. Filled out from reference TRBV5-4 and TRBJ1-1, the complete variable domain reads ETGVTQSPTHLIKTRGQQVTLRCSSQSGHNTVSWYQQALGQGPQFIFQYYREEENGRGNFPPRFSGLQFPNYSSELNVNALELDDSALYLCATGNDIFLNTEAFFGQGTRLTVV.

This clone occurred once. The V and J genes are TRBV29-1 and TRBJ2-3; 14 positions agree with TRBD2. CDR3 length: 15 amino acids. Germline CDR1 is SQVTM and CDR2 is ANQGSEA. Losses at the gene ends were 4 bases for V and 5 bases for J; bases not matched to a gene: 5. The CDR3 bases are TGCAGCGTTGGACTAGCGGGGGGGCCGGGAGATACGCAGTATTTT. Translation: CSVGLAGGPGDTQYF.

The CDR3: CASSEAGQVFEKLFF. DNA for the CDR3: TGTGCCAGCAGTGAAGCAGGACAGGTCTTCGAAAAACTGTTTTTT. The rearrangement links TRBV6-1 to TRBJ1-4, with TRBD1 matching over 7 bases. Germline CDR1 and CDR2: MNHNS and SASEGT. Losses at the gene ends were 0 bases for V and 8 bases for J; bases not matched to a gene: 6. There are 15 residues in the CDR3.

This chain connects TRBV7-8 to TRBJ1-3, with D tentatively TRBD1 (5 bases). Germline V gene data show CDR1 as SGHVS and CDR2 as FQNEAQ. V was clipped by 4 bases and J by 0 bases, with 13 bases between them. The CDR3 is 16 amino acids. CDR3 sequence (DNA): TGTGCCAGCAGCTACTCTCAGGGCCGCTCTGGAAACACCATATATTTT. Translating gives CASSYSQGRSGNTIYF. Based on the CDR3 plus reference TRBV7-8 and TRBJ1-3, the full variable domain is GAGVSQSPRYKVAKRGQDVALRCDPISGHVSLFWYQQALGQGPEFLTYFQNEAQLDKSGLPSDRFFAERPEGSVSTLKIQRTQQEDSAVYLCASSYSQGRSGNTIYFGEGSWLTVV.

This clone was counted once. CDR3 protein: CASSLSGQTTDTQYF. In DNA form, the CDR3 reads TGTGCCAGCAGCTTATCGGGACAGACCACAGATACGCAGTATTTT. The V gene is TRBV7-3, the J gene TRBJ2-3, with 7 bases fitting TRBD1. J gave up 2 bases and V 2 bases, and 4 bases lay outside the gene matches. This CDR3 has 15 amino acids. Germline V gene sequence: CDR1 SGHTA, CDR2 FQGTGA.

About this clone: Other nucleotide sequences in the sample specify the same CDR3. The rearrangement links TRBV7-7 to TRBJ2-2, with a possible D match to TRBD1 (5 bases). Trimming took off 5 bases at V and 1 base at J, with 8 bases between the two ends. CDR1 is SSHAT and CDR2 is FNYEAQ in the germline V gene (reference sequence). This CDR3 contains 14 residues. The CDR3 coding sequence is TGTGCCAGCAGCCTGGACAAGAACACCGGGGAGCTGTTTTTT. Amino acid sequence: CASSLDKNTGELFF.

This chain joins TRBV6-5 and TRBJ1-1; the D gene is possibly TRBD1 (6 bases). The V and J ends lost 5 bases and 7 bases respectively, with 14 bases between them. This CDR3 is 13 amino acids long. CDR1 and CDR2 (germline): MNHEY, SVGAGI. CDR3 sequence reads: CASSRGEGGEAFF. CDR3 DNA: TGTGCCAGCAGTCGAGGGGAGGGGGGTGAAGCTTTCTTT.

For the CDR3, the DNA is TGTGCCAGCAGCTTGGACAGTAATTCACCCCTCCACTTT. It yields the protein CASSLDSNSPLHF. The V gene is TRBV7-3, the J gene TRBJ1-6; D is perhaps TRBD1 (6 bases). The CDR3 spans 13 residues. The germline V and J ends were trimmed by 3 bases and 6 bases, with 6 bases remaining between them. From germline, CDR1 is SGHTA and CDR2 FQGTGA.

The chain employs TRBV18 and TRBJ2-7; D is possibly TRBD1 (5 bases). The V end lost 3 bases, the J end lost 4 bases, and 10 bases lay between the germline ends. This CDR3 has 13 amino acids. Germline loops: CDR1 KGHSH, CDR2 LQKENI. The CDR3 region is CASSPAQGYEQYF. Here the CDR3 DNA reads TGTGCCAGCTCACCCGCTCAGGGATACGAGCAGTACTTC.

The V call is TRBV6-2 or TRBV6-3, the J call TRBJ1-2, with 8 bases that match TRBD1. This CDR3 spans 15 amino acids. V shed 2 bases and J 6 bases; nucleotides not matched to a gene: 8. In germline, CDR1 is MNHEY, CDR2 SVGEGT. The CDR3 nucleotides read TGTGCCAGCAGTTACCACTCGGACAGGGCCAATGGCTACACCTTC. Translating it yields CASSYHSDRANGYTF.

The gene calls are TRBV5-1 and TRBJ2-2, with 9 bases fitting TRBD1. Losses at the gene ends were 6 bases for V and 1 base for J; bases not matched to a gene: 4. CDR1 SGHRS and CDR2 YFSETQ come from the germline V gene. The CDR3 is 15 residues long. The DNA for the CDR3 is TGCGCCAGCACACGGACAGGGGTGAACACCGGGGAGCTGTTTTTT. This sequence encodes CASTRTGVNTGELFF.

The V gene is TRBV5-1, the J gene TRBJ2-3; D is possibly TRBD2 (5 bases). The CDR3 sequence is 15 residues long. Trimming cost V 4 bases and J 0 bases, with 12 bases left between them. The V gene's germline CDR1 is SGHRS and CDR2 YFSETQ. For the CDR3, the DNA is TGCGCCAGCAGCAGAACTAGGACCAGCACAGATACGCAGTATTTT. Encoded protein: CASSRTRTSTDTQYF.

The chain has TRBV5-6 and TRBJ1-1; no firm D call. V was clipped by 0 bases and J by 11 bases, with 8 bases between them. This CDR3 region has 11 residues. Germline CDR1 and CDR2: SGHDT and YYEEEE. CDR3 nucleotides: TGTGCCAGCAGCTTGGGAGGTCAGGCTTTCTTT. As protein: CASSLGGQAFF.

This CDR3 reads CASTRAGQGAYEQYF. For the CDR3, the DNA is TGTGCCAGTACAAGGGCGGGACAGGGGGCCTACGAGCAGTACTTC. The V gene is TRBV19, the J gene TRBJ2-7; 11 nucleotides align to TRBD1. V was pared by 7 bases and J by 2 bases, with 7 bases of the junction left unmatched. From germline, CDR1 is LNHDA and CDR2 SQIVND (reference sequence). The length of the CDR3 is 15 residues.

The V call is TRBV27, the J call TRBJ1-6; D unresolved. CDR1 MNHEY and CDR2 SMNVEV come from the germline V gene (reference sequence). This CDR3 comprises 12 residues. V was trimmed by 6 bases and J by 8 bases, leaving 8 bases between them. The CDR3 DNA sequence: TGTGCCAGCAGCCCACTGGATTCACCCCTCCACTTT. This encodes CASSPLDSPLHF.